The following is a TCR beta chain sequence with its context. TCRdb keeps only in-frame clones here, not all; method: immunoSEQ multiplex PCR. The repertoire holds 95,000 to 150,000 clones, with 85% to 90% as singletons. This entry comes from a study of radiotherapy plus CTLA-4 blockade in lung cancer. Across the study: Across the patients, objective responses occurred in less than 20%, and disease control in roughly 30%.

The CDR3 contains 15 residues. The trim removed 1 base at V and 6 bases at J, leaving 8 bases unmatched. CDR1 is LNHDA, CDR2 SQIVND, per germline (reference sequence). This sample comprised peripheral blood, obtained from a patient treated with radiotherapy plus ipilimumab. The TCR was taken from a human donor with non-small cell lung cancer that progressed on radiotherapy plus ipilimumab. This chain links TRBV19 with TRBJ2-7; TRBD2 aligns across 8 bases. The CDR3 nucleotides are TGTGCCAGTAGTATAGTTCCCGGGAGGGCCTCCGAGCAGTACTTC. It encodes CASSIVPGRASEQYF.